Presented here are 17 T cell receptor beta chains from one specimen sequenced in a study of OX40 agonist ivuxolimab in advanced cancers. Generated by immunoSEQ multiplex PCR, the TCRdb table keeps only in-frame clones and is missing some. The sample lists some 66,000 clones; 70% to 90% were seen once. This material consisted of CD4+ or CD8+ T cells sorted from blood, taken in a trial of the OX40 agonist ivuxolimab. The receptors shown here come from an adult with an advanced solid tumor such as melanoma, head and neck, liver or kidney cancer.

The chain couples TRBV28 to TRBJ1-2, with 12 bases matching TRBD1. Trimming took 3 bases from V and 7 from J; bases not matched to a gene: 9. The CDR3 has 16 amino acids. Germline CDR1 MDHEN, CDR2 SYDVKM. This CDR3 reads CASSFHPGTGGGGYTF. Written as DNA, the CDR3 is TGTGCCAGCAGTTTCCACCCCGGGACAGGGGGCGGTGGCTACACCTTC.

The table lists this clone with a count of one. The V and J genes are TRBV7-9 and TRBJ1-1; TRBD1 is a possible D gene (6 bases). The V and J ends lost 4 bases and 3 bases respectively, with 18 bases between them. The germline V gene encodes CDR1 SEHNR and CDR2 FQNEAQ (reference sequence). The CDR3 length is 16 residues. CDR3 protein: CASSSGGAPGDTEAFF. In nucleotides, the CDR3 is TGTGCCAGCAGCTCGGGGGGGGCCCCAGGGGACACTGAAGCTTTCTTT.

This chain's CDR3 is CASSKDRGQGNEQFF. The CDR3, as DNA: TGTGCCAGCTCAAAGGACAGGGGCCAGGGCAATGAGCAGTTCTTC. The rearrangement uses TRBV18 and TRBJ2-1, with 9 bases that match TRBD1. The CDR3 length is 15 residues. The germline V gene has CDR1 KGHSH and CDR2 LQKENI. The V segment lost 5 bases and the J segment 6 bases; nucleotides outside the gene matches: 8.

The chain couples TRBV15 to TRBJ2-4; TRBD2 is a possible D gene (5 bases). This CDR3 has 15 amino acids. Germline V CDR1 and CDR2: LNHNV, YYDKDF (reference sequence). V dropped 1 base and J dropped 3 bases, with 10 bases sitting between them. CDR3 loop: CATSRAGSGKNIQYF. CDR3 in DNA: TGTGCCACCAGCAGAGCGGGATCGGGCAAAAACATTCAGTACTTC.

J is TRBJ2-1 and V is TRBV7-9, with TRBD1 matching 7 bases. With V trimmed by 1 base and J by 4 bases, 4 bases remained unmatched. Per germline, CDR1 SEHNR and CDR2 FQNEAQ (reference sequence). The CDR3 has 15 residues. The CDR3 protein is CASSLGQGLYNEQFF. CDR3 nucleotide sequence: TGTGCCAGCAGCTTAGGACAGGGCTTATACAATGAGCAGTTCTTC. The whole variable domain, remainder taken from reference TRBV7-9 and TRBJ2-1, is DTGVSQNPRHKITKRGQNVTFRCDPISEHNRLYWYRQTLGQGPEFLTYFQNEAQLEKSRLLSDRFSAERPKGSFSTLEIQRTEQGDSAMYLCASSLGQGLYNEQFFGPGTRLTVL.

V is TRBV18 and J is TRBJ1-3; maybe TRBD1 (5 bases). V lost 4 bases, J lost 2 bases, and 12 bases lay in between. Germline values: CDR1 KGHSH, CDR2 LQKENI. This CDR3 is built from 15 residues. CDR3 region: CASSQGREAGNTIYF. DNA of the CDR3: TGTGCCAGCTCACAGGGGCGCGAAGCTGGAAACACCATATATTTT.

The genes are TRBV28 and TRBJ1-1; 7 bases line up with TRBD1. The CDR3 is 15 amino acids. Germline trimming cut 6 bases from V and 0 bases from J; bases unmatched to any gene: 7. Germline-derived CDR1 and CDR2 are MDHEN and SYDVKM. The CDR3 DNA reads TGTGCCAGCAGGACAACAGGGGCCGTGAACACTGAAGCTTTCTTT. Protein sequence: CASRTTGAVNTEAFF. Full variable domain (outside the CDR3, taken from reference TRBV28 and TRBJ1-1): DVKVTQSSRYLVKRTGEKVFLECVQDMDHENMFWYRQDPGLGLRLIYFSYDVKMKEKGDIPEGYSVSREKKERFSLILESASTNQTSMYLCASRTTGAVNTEAFFGQGTRLTVV.

The chain recombines TRBV9 with TRBJ1-2; D unclear. The germline gives CDR1 SGDLS, CDR2 YYNGEE. The V and J ends lost 3 bases and 1 base respectively, with 4 bases between them. CDR3 size: 12 residues. As DNA, the CDR3 is TGTGCCAGCAGCGGGAGTAACTATGGCTACACCTTC. Translation gives CASSGSNYGYTF.

This sequence joins TRBV6-1 and TRBJ1-1; tentatively, D is TRBD1 (5 bases). There are 18 residues in the CDR3. Germline V gene lookup returns CDR1 MNHNS and CDR2 SASEGT. Trimming removed 2 bases from V and 2 bases from J, with 21 bases in between. The CDR3 DNA sequence: TGTGCCAGCAGTGAACCGGGTTTCGGACACGTACGAAACACTGAAGCTTTCTTT. It translates to CASSEPGFGHVRNTEAFF.

The genes are TRBV7-2 and TRBJ1-1; 7 positions match TRBD1. Trimming cost V 2 bases and J 1 base; bases outside gene matches: 7. This CDR3 contains 16 residues. Germline V lookup: CDR1 SGHTA, CDR2 FQGNSA. The CDR3 region is CASSLKWGQKNTEAFF. CDR3 sequence (DNA): TGTGCCAGCAGCTTAAAGTGGGGACAGAAGAACACTGAAGCTTTCTTT.

A single count supports this clone. The chain uses TRBV5-6 and TRBJ2-3; D is undetermined. Germline V lookup: CDR1 SGHDT, CDR2 YYEEEE. The CDR3 is 16 residues long. V was shortened by 0 bases and J by 3 bases, with 14 bases between the two germline ends. CDR3 nucleotides: TGTGCCAGCAGCTTGGAGCAAGGGAAGGGTACAGATACGCAGTATTTT. Translating gives CASSLEQGKGTDTQYF.

This clone showed up just once. This chain links TRBV19 with TRBJ2-2; D not resolved. V lost 4 bases and J 7 bases, leaving 13 bases between the germline ends. Germline V gene sequence: CDR1 LNHDA, CDR2 SQIVND (reference sequence). The CDR3 is made up of 14 amino acids. CDR3 region: CASSKAHEVGELFF. CDR3 coding DNA: TGTGCCAGTAGTAAGGCCCACGAGGTCGGGGAGCTGTTTTTT.

The sample holds a few counts of this clone. This chain uses TRBV6-1 with TRBJ1-3, with D perhaps matching TRBD1 (5 bases). Germline lookup yields CDR1 MNHNS and CDR2 SASEGT. V shed 1 base and J shed 0 bases, with 10 bases lying between them. The CDR3 has 16 amino acids. Written as DNA, the CDR3 is TGTGCCAGCAGTGAAGGAGGGGCCAACTCTGGAAACACCATATATTTT. Its translation: CASSEGGANSGNTIYF.

This clone was seen just once. The chain joins TRBV6-4 to TRBJ2-7, with D uncertain. Trimming left V 9 bases short and J 2 bases short, with 20 bases between. Looked up from germline, CDR1 is MRHNA and CDR2 is SNTAGT. The CDR3 contains 15 residues. The DNA for the CDR3 is TGTGCCAGTAGTACCCCGAATTTACCACCCTACGAGCAGTACTTC. This codes for CASSTPNLPPYEQYF.

The rearrangement links TRBV5-6 to TRBJ2-1, with TRBD2 as a possible D gene (5 bases). V was trimmed by 0 bases and J by 0 bases, leaving 13 bases between them. Germline V lookup: CDR1 SGHDT, CDR2 YYEEEE. There are 17 residues in the CDR3. The CDR3 region is CASSLVGIRGSYNEQFF. CDR3 sequence (DNA): TGTGCCAGCAGCTTGGTGGGCATTCGGGGCTCCTACAATGAGCAGTTCTTC.

The rearrangement uses TRBV9 and TRBJ2-2; D could derive from TRBD1 or TRBD2 (5 bases each). The length of the CDR3 is 15 residues. The germline V gene encodes CDR1 SGDLS and CDR2 YYNGEE. Trimming shortened V by 0 bases and J by 5 bases, and 11 bases separated the two germline ends. The chain's CDR3 is CASSVGGTVTGELFF. The CDR3 region has the DNA TGTGCCAGCAGCGTAGGGGGGACGGTAACCGGGGAGCTGTTTTTT.

The J gene is TRBJ1-2, the V gene TRBV5-1; TRBD1 matches at 12 bases. The V and J ends lost 0 bases and 0 bases, in that order; junction bases with no gene match: 9. Germline assignment: CDR1 SGHRS and CDR2 YFSETQ. This CDR3 has 19 amino acids. DNA of the CDR3: TGCGCCAGCAGCTTGGTACCGCCGGGACAGGGGGCGGCTAACTATGGCTACACCTTC. This translates into CASSLVPPGQGAANYGYTF.